These T cell receptor beta chains were read from a single sample in a study of blood T cells in healthy people across ages. From the 5' RACE reads, TCRdb called clonotypes with MiXCR, one entry per CDR3 protein. In the table there are roughly 830,000 distinct CDR3 sequences, under 80% of which are singletons. The sequencing input was blood. These receptors were collected from a man aged 30 to 39 in good health. CDR3s include the opening cysteine and the closing phenylalanine or tryptophan. The order of the fields is D gene, V gene, J gene, clone size, CDR3 DNA, CDR3 protein. D genes are given only for firm matches. Rows give clone size only sometimes, using once, few, many, or a class for an expanded clone.

d_call: .
v_call: TRBV5-1
j_call: TRBJ2-5
clone_size: many
cdr3_nt: TGCGCCAGCAGCCTCGACGGTTTCCAAGAGACCCAGTACTTC
cdr3_aa: CASSLDGFQETQYF

d_call: TRBD2
v_call: TRBV11-2
j_call: TRBJ2-3
clone_size: .
cdr3_nt: TGTGCCAGCAGCCCGTCGACTAGCCGGGATACGCAGTATTTT
cdr3_aa: CASSPSTSRDTQYF

d_call: TRBD2
v_call: TRBV12-3/TRBV12-4
j_call: TRBJ2-3
clone_size: .
cdr3_nt: TGTGCCAGCACCTTAAACCCGGGGGGTATAGATACGCAGTATTTT
cdr3_aa: CASTLNPGGIDTQYF

d_call: .
v_call: TRBV20-1
j_call: TRBJ1-3
clone_size: .
cdr3_nt: TGCAGTGCTAGAGGGGGCAGGGTGAACTCTGGAAACACCATATATTTT
cdr3_aa: CSARGGRVNSGNTIYF

d_call: .
v_call: TRBV12-3/TRBV12-4
j_call: TRBJ2-3
clone_size: .
cdr3_nt: TGTGCCAGCAGGTACCGGGACTTACGGGGGGATACGCAGTATTTT
cdr3_aa: CASRYRDLRGDTQYF

d_call: TRBD2
v_call: TRBV4-1
j_call: TRBJ2-2
clone_size: once
cdr3_nt: TGCGCCAGCAGCCGGCGCGGGAGTAACGCCGGGGAGCTGTTTTTT
cdr3_aa: CASSRRGSNAGELFF

d_call: .
v_call: TRBV20-1
j_call: TRBJ1-1
clone_size: .
cdr3_nt: TGCAGTGCTGGGAACAGGGAGGGGAGCACTGAAGCTTTCTTT
cdr3_aa: CSAGNREGSTEAFF

d_call: .
v_call: TRBV20-1
j_call: TRBJ2-5
clone_size: .
cdr3_nt: TGCAGTGCACAGCCCTCTCTGATGGGGGAGACCCAGTACTTC
cdr3_aa: CSAQPSLMGETQYF

d_call: .
v_call: TRBV5-5
j_call: TRBJ2-5
clone_size: .
cdr3_nt: TGTGCCAGCACCCGGCGGGACTCCTACGGGCAGTACTTC
cdr3_aa: CASTRRDSYGQYF

d_call: .
v_call: TRBV30
j_call: TRBJ1-2
clone_size: once
cdr3_nt: TGTGCCTGGGGACGCGACGCGCCAGGCTACACCTTC
cdr3_aa: CAWGRDAPGYTF

d_call: TRBD1
v_call: TRBV29-1
j_call: TRBJ2-7
clone_size: .
cdr3_nt: TGCAGCGTTGTTAGGACAGGGGAACACGAGCAGTACTTC
cdr3_aa: CSVVRTGEHEQYF

d_call: TRBD2
v_call: TRBV4-2
j_call: TRBJ2-7
clone_size: .
cdr3_nt: TGTGCCAGCAGCCAAGAGTCGGCTAGCGGGGGCTACGAGCAGTACTTC
cdr3_aa: CASSQESASGGYEQYF

d_call: .
v_call: TRBV20-1
j_call: TRBJ2-7
clone_size: .
cdr3_nt: TGCAGTGCTAGAGTAACAAGAATCGAGCAGTACTTC
cdr3_aa: CSARVTRIEQYF

d_call: TRBD1
v_call: TRBV20-1
j_call: TRBJ1-4
clone_size: .
cdr3_nt: TGCAGTGGCCTGGGACAGGCACTCGAGAAACTGTTTTTT
cdr3_aa: CSGLGQALEKLFF

d_call: TRBD2
v_call: TRBV7-2
j_call: TRBJ2-3
clone_size: .
cdr3_nt: TGTGCCAGCAGCTCCCGGGTAGCGGGTAACACAGATACGCAGTATTTT
cdr3_aa: CASSSRVAGNTDTQYF

d_call: .
v_call: TRBV4-2
j_call: TRBJ2-7
clone_size: few
cdr3_nt: TGTGCCAGCAGCCAAGAGCCCAGAGCAAACTACGAGCAGTACTTC
cdr3_aa: CASSQEPRANYEQYF

d_call: TRBD1
v_call: TRBV9
j_call: TRBJ2-7
clone_size: .
cdr3_nt: TGTGCCAGCAGCCCCCGCTCAGGGGGTGAAGGTGGCTACGAGCAGTACTTC
cdr3_aa: CASSPRSGGEGGYEQYF

d_call: .
v_call: TRBV6-5
j_call: TRBJ1-1
clone_size: few
cdr3_nt: TGTGCCAGCAGTTACTCGATATACGCCACTGAAGCTTTCTTT
cdr3_aa: CASSYSIYATEAFF

d_call: .
v_call: TRBV20-1
j_call: TRBJ1-2
clone_size: few
cdr3_nt: TGCAGTGCTAGGGGATCTACAGGGCTAGGCTACACCTTC
cdr3_aa: CSARGSTGLGYTF

d_call: .
v_call: TRBV6-2/TRBV6-3
j_call: TRBJ2-7
clone_size: .
cdr3_nt: TGTGCCAGCAGTAGGGATGTGGGGAACTACGAGCAGTACTTC
cdr3_aa: CASSRDVGNYEQYF

d_call: TRBD1
v_call: TRBV12-3/TRBV12-4
j_call: TRBJ1-5
clone_size: .
cdr3_nt: TGTGCCAGCAGTTTTTCGAGGGGGCTCGGTCAGCCCCAGCATTTT
cdr3_aa: CASSFSRGLGQPQHF

d_call: .
v_call: TRBV10-3
j_call: TRBJ1-1
clone_size: .
cdr3_nt: TGTGCCATCAGTGAGACAGGGACACGCACTGAAGCTTTCTTT
cdr3_aa: CAISETGTRTEAFF

d_call: .
v_call: TRBV20-1
j_call: TRBJ2-5
clone_size: .
cdr3_nt: TGCAGTGCAATCGGGGCCTTGCAAGAGACCCAGTACTTC
cdr3_aa: CSAIGALQETQYF

d_call: TRBD1
v_call: TRBV12-3/TRBV12-4
j_call: TRBJ2-1
clone_size: few
cdr3_nt: TGTGCCAGCAGGTCCGGGACAGGGCAGTTCTTC
cdr3_aa: CASRSGTGQFF

d_call: .
v_call: TRBV6-1
j_call: TRBJ2-7
clone_size: few
cdr3_nt: TGTGCCAGCAGTCAGGAAGATTGGTCCTACGAGCAGTACTTC
cdr3_aa: CASSQEDWSYEQYF

d_call: .
v_call: TRBV7-2
j_call: TRBJ2-3
clone_size: .
cdr3_nt: TGTGCCAGCAGCTTAGCGGGGGGTTTCAATACAGATACGCAGTATTTT
cdr3_aa: CASSLAGGFNTDTQYF

d_call: .
v_call: TRBV10-3
j_call: TRBJ2-7
clone_size: .
cdr3_nt: TGTGCCACCCCGGGACTCGACACCTACGAGCAGTACTTC
cdr3_aa: CATPGLDTYEQYF

d_call: .
v_call: TRBV7-9
j_call: TRBJ1-2
clone_size: .
cdr3_nt: TGTGCCAGCAGCTTAGTCTGGGCAGAGCCCTCTGGCTACACCTTC
cdr3_aa: CASSLVWAEPSGYTF

d_call: TRBD1
v_call: TRBV7-2
j_call: TRBJ2-2
clone_size: .
cdr3_nt: TGTGCCAGCAGCCCCAACCCGGGGACAGCGAACACCGGGGAGCTGTTTTTT
cdr3_aa: CASSPNPGTANTGELFF

d_call: .
v_call: TRBV6-6
j_call: TRBJ1-2
clone_size: few
cdr3_nt: TGTGCCAGCAGCCCCGGGACTAACTATGGCTACACCTTC
cdr3_aa: CASSPGTNYGYTF

d_call: .
v_call: TRBV7-8
j_call: TRBJ1-1
clone_size: .
cdr3_nt: TGTGCCACACAGTACACTGAAGCTTTCTTT
cdr3_aa: CATQYTEAFF

d_call: .
v_call: TRBV4-2
j_call: TRBJ2-3
clone_size: .
cdr3_nt: TGTGCCAGCACAGAGGGGTCCGGAGGTCCAGATACGCAGTATTTT
cdr3_aa: CASTEGSGGPDTQYF

d_call: .
v_call: TRBV5-1
j_call: TRBJ2-1
clone_size: .
cdr3_nt: TGCGCCAGCAGCTTTGGTATTTACAATGAGCAGTTCTTC
cdr3_aa: CASSFGIYNEQFF

d_call: TRBD2
v_call: TRBV5-1
j_call: TRBJ2-7
clone_size: .
cdr3_nt: TGCGCCAGCAGCTTGGCAGGGACTAGCGACTCCTACGAGCAGTACTTC
cdr3_aa: CASSLAGTSDSYEQYF

d_call: TRBD1
v_call: TRBV9
j_call: TRBJ2-7
clone_size: .
cdr3_nt: TGTGCCAGCAGCACAAGGACAGGGGCCTACGAGCAGTACTTC
cdr3_aa: CASSTRTGAYEQYF

d_call: TRBD2
v_call: TRBV9
j_call: TRBJ2-7
clone_size: .
cdr3_nt: TGTGCCAGCAGCGCTAGCGGGGGCCATGGAAGCTACGAGCAGTACTTC
cdr3_aa: CASSASGGHGSYEQYF

d_call: TRBD1
v_call: TRBV14
j_call: TRBJ1-2
clone_size: .
cdr3_nt: TGTGCCAGCAGCCAACCCGGGACAGAGCATCTTTATGGCTACACCTTC
cdr3_aa: CASSQPGTEHLYGYTF

d_call: TRBD1
v_call: TRBV28
j_call: TRBJ1-2
clone_size: .
cdr3_nt: TGTGCCAGCAGTCACGGGACAGGGGGCGCCTATGGCTACACCTTC
cdr3_aa: CASSHGTGGAYGYTF

d_call: TRBD1
v_call: TRBV20-1
j_call: TRBJ2-5
clone_size: .
cdr3_nt: TGCAGTGCTAGAGACAGGGACAGGTACCAAGAGACCCAGTACTTC
cdr3_aa: CSARDRDRYQETQYF

d_call: TRBD2
v_call: TRBV20-1
j_call: TRBJ2-1
clone_size: .
cdr3_nt: TGCAGTGCCTCCCCGACTAGCGGGGGGGCTTTCTCCTACAATGAGCAGTTCTTC
cdr3_aa: CSASPTSGGAFSYNEQFF

d_call: TRBD1
v_call: TRBV6-1
j_call: TRBJ2-1
clone_size: .
cdr3_nt: TGTGCCAGCAGTGTCGCCGGGACAGGGGGCTCCTACAATGAGCAGTTCTTC
cdr3_aa: CASSVAGTGGSYNEQFF

d_call: .
v_call: TRBV9
j_call: TRBJ2-1
clone_size: few
cdr3_nt: TGTGCCAGCAGCGTAGAAGGGGCCTCCTACAATGAGCAGTTCTTC
cdr3_aa: CASSVEGASYNEQFF

d_call: .
v_call: TRBV28
j_call: TRBJ2-5
clone_size: .
cdr3_nt: TGTGCCAGCAGCCAAAGCAGGGGGAGTCGGGAGCAGTACTTC
cdr3_aa: CASSQSRGSREQYF

d_call: TRBD2
v_call: TRBV20-1
j_call: TRBJ2-4
clone_size: .
cdr3_nt: TGCAGTGCTAGAATCGGGGGGGCCCCCTACGGGCAGTACTTC
cdr3_aa: CSARIGGAPYGQYF

d_call: .
v_call: TRBV20-1
j_call: TRBJ2-7
clone_size: once
cdr3_nt: TGCAGTGCTACCCGACAGGTTGACGAGCAGTACTTC
cdr3_aa: CSATRQVDEQYF

d_call: .
v_call: TRBV6-4
j_call: TRBJ2-1
clone_size: .
cdr3_nt: TGTGCCAGCAGTGAATCGGGGAACAATGAGCAGTTCTTC
cdr3_aa: CASSESGNNEQFF

d_call: .
v_call: TRBV24-1
j_call: TRBJ2-3
clone_size: .
cdr3_nt: TGTGCCACCAGTGGGGACAGCACAGATACGCAGTATTTT
cdr3_aa: CATSGDSTDTQYF

d_call: TRBD1
v_call: TRBV20-1
j_call: TRBJ2-7
clone_size: .
cdr3_nt: TGCAGTGCTAGAGCGAGGCAACAGGGGATAGGTCGCGAGCAGTACTTC
cdr3_aa: CSARARQQGIGREQYF

d_call: .
v_call: TRBV6-2/TRBV6-3
j_call: TRBJ2-1
clone_size: few
cdr3_nt: TGTGCCAGCAGTTCGACGACGGTTAATGAGCAGTTCTTC
cdr3_aa: CASSSTTVNEQFF

d_call: .
v_call: TRBV4-3
j_call: TRBJ2-7
clone_size: .
cdr3_nt: TGCGCCAGCAGCCGAGAGAGGGGTGACAGGAGCTCCTACGAGCAGTACTTC
cdr3_aa: CASSRERGDRSSYEQYF

d_call: TRBD1
v_call: TRBV7-2
j_call: TRBJ2-5
clone_size: .
cdr3_nt: TGTGCCAGCCGAGGGAGACAGGGGGGGGTGATGGAGACCCAGTACTTC
cdr3_aa: CASRGRQGGVMETQYF

d_call: .
v_call: TRBV29-1
j_call: TRBJ1-2
clone_size: .
cdr3_nt: TGCAGCGCCTTGGAAGGGTCTTCCTATGGCTACACCTTC
cdr3_aa: CSALEGSSYGYTF